The text below deals with one T cell receptor (beta chain). The sample is drawn from a study of blood T cell repertoires in COVID-19. The protocol was immunoSEQ multiplex PCR, while the TCRdb copy is restricted to in-frame clones and leaves out a portion. This table holds 100,000 to 120,000 clones, less than 85% found once. The sequencing input was peripheral blood. The origin of this receptor is a woman of 80 years or more with acute or convalescent COVID-19.

CDR3 region: CASSFGGGGGELFF. The DNA for the CDR3 is TGCGCCAGCAGTTTTGGCGGAGGCGGCGGGGAGCTGTTTTTT. The chain employs TRBV10-1 and TRBJ2-2, with D possibly matching TRBD2 (5 bases). Deletions cut 5 bases from V and 7 bases from J, with 14 bases between. The CDR3 totals 14 residues. CDR1 is WNHNN, CDR2 SYGVQD, per germline (reference sequence).